A single sample gave rise to the 23 T cell receptor beta chains below, sequenced in a study of cytomegalovirus exposure and HLA in healthy donors. This PCR relied on a set of 60 Vbeta primers and 13 Jbeta primers. The protocol was immunoSEQ multiplex PCR, while the TCRdb copy is restricted to in-frame clones and leaves out a portion. Of roughly 99,000 clones listed, over 80% were seen once; the top ten hold less than 3%. Sequenced material: PBMCs. These receptors were taken from a man aged 25-40 years in good health and CMV-seropositive.

J is TRBJ1-3 and V is TRBV9; TRBD1 is a possible D gene (6 bases). This CDR3 is 16 amino acids long. From germline, CDR1 is SGDLS and CDR2 YYNGEE. V lost 1 base and J lost 4, with 15 bases in between. CDR3 loop: CASSVKQGPGGNTIYF. In nucleotides, the CDR3 is TGTGCCAGCAGCGTAAAACAGGGCCCGGGGGGAAACACCATATATTTT.

V usage is TRBV7-9 and J usage is TRBJ1-1, with 12 nucleotides matching TRBD1. The CDR3 has 17 amino acids. Germline V gene data show CDR1 as SEHNR and CDR2 as FQNEAQ (reference sequence). Unmatched junction bases numbered 6, after V lost 0 bases and J lost 4 bases. The DNA of the CDR3 is TGTGCCAGCAGCTTAGCGTGGGGGGGACAGGGGGCCACTGAAGCTTTCTTT. Encoded protein: CASSLAWGGQGATEAFF.

The chain is built from TRBV21-1 and TRBJ1-2. TRBV21-1 is a known pseudogene. CDR3 size: 17 residues. The CDR3 protein is CASSKLRSMVSNYGYTF. The CDR3 nucleotides read TGTGCCAGCAGCAAACTCCGGAGTATGGTCTCAAACTATGGCTACACCTTC.

V usage is TRBV12-5 and J usage is TRBJ1-1; 9 nucleotides agree with TRBD1. V was pared by 5 bases and J by 11 bases, with 9 bases of the junction left unmatched. This CDR3 comprises 13 residues. In germline, CDR1 is LGHNT, CDR2 FRNRAP. In DNA, the CDR3 is TGTGCTAGTGGTCCCTGGACAGGGGAATCGGCTTTCTTT. Protein: CASGPWTGESAFF.

The V gene is TRBV18, the J gene TRBJ1-1; possibly TRBD1 for D (5 bases). The CDR3 totals 18 residues. The V gene's germline CDR1 is KGHSH and CDR2 LQKENI. V was pared by 11 bases and J by 2 bases, with 30 bases between. This chain's CDR3 is CASTQEHSVVSANTEAFF. CDR3 in DNA: TGTGCCTCCACACAGGAGCACAGTGTCGTTTCGGCTAACACTGAAGCTTTCTTT.

The chain links TRBV9 to TRBJ1-2; 10 nucleotides line up with TRBD1. The V segment lost 1 base and the J segment 3 bases; nucleotides outside the gene matches: 3. Germline lookup yields CDR1 SGDLS and CDR2 YYNGEE. The CDR3 loop spans 15 amino acids. CDR3 protein: CASSVSGTGDYGYTF. The CDR3 nucleotides read TGTGCCAGCAGCGTATCAGGGACAGGGGACTATGGCTACACCTTC.

The chain couples TRBV7-2 to TRBJ1-3; no clear D gene. Between the trimmed V and J ends, which lost 4 bases and 3 bases, there was a span of 7 bases. The CDR3 totals 13 residues. CDR1 and CDR2 from the germline V gene are SGHTA and FQGNSA. This chain's CDR3 is CASSSLNGNTIYF. The DNA for the CDR3 is TGTGCCAGCAGCTCCCTTAATGGAAACACCATATATTTT.

The chain recombines TRBV18 with TRBJ1-1, with a weak D call TRBD1 (6 bases). CDR3 length: 18 residues. Germline V gene sequence: CDR1 KGHSH, CDR2 LQKENI. Trimming took off 0 bases at V and 3 bases at J, with 20 bases between the two ends. CDR3 amino acids: CASSPPGGSLGGDTEAFF. The CDR3 nucleotides are TGTGCCAGCTCACCACCAGGGGGATCGCTTGGGGGGGACACTGAAGCTTTCTTT.

The chain employs TRBV5-1 and TRBJ1-2; D uncertain. The CDR3 consists of 14 residues. Between the trimmed V and J ends, which lost 0 bases and 7 bases, there was a span of 13 bases. Germline CDR1 is SGHRS and CDR2 is YFSETQ. CDR3 region: CASSLGHLIGGYTF. CDR3 sequence (DNA): TGCGCCAGCAGCTTGGGACACTTAATCGGTGGCTACACCTTC.

The V gene is TRBV11-2, the J gene TRBJ1-2; D gene unclear. V lost 8 bases and J 4 bases, leaving 8 bases between the germline ends. There are 11 residues in the CDR3. Germline V gene sequence: CDR1 SGHAT, CDR2 FQNNGV. The CDR3 DNA is TGTGCCAGCGCCGGGGTCTATGGCTACACCTTC. Its translation: CASAGVYGYTF.

V is TRBV5-4 and J is TRBJ2-3; weak D call: TRBD2 (6 bases). The length of the CDR3 is 16 residues. V was shortened by 3 bases and J by 2 bases, with 16 bases between the two germline ends. Germline assignment: CDR1 SGHNT and CDR2 YYREEE (reference sequence). The CDR3 here is CASSSVDTGVTDTQYF. CDR3 nucleotide sequence: TGTGCCAGCAGCTCGGTAGATACGGGGGTCACAGATACGCAGTATTTT. The variable domain in full, completed from reference TRBV5-4 and TRBJ2-3, reads ETGVTQSPTHLIKTRGQQVTLRCSSQSGHNTVSWYQQALGQGPQFIFQYYREEENGRGNFPPRFSGLQFPNYSSELNVNALELDDSALYLCASSSVDTGVTDTQYFGPGTRLTVL.

The chain joins TRBV19 to TRBJ1-5; D might be TRBD1 (5 bases). The ends were cut back, 7 bases at V and 12 bases at J, with 28 bases in the middle. This CDR3 region has 16 residues. Germline CDR1 is LNHDA and CDR2 is SQIVND (reference sequence). In nucleotides, the CDR3 is TGTGCCAGTACCGACAGCGGGGCGGGCTTGGTTTTCAACCAGCATTTT. It specifies CASTDSGAGLVFNQHF.

CDR3 coding DNA: TGTGCCAGTAGTATTCAGGGCCTCACTGGAAACACCATATATTTT. Protein product: CASSIQGLTGNTIYF. The chain couples TRBV19 to TRBJ1-3, with D possibly TRBD1 on 5 matching bases. V lost 3 bases and J 2 bases, leaving 11 bases between the germline ends. Germline-derived CDR1 and CDR2 are LNHDA and SQIVND (reference sequence). The CDR3 has 15 residues.

This clone was picked up one time. V is TRBV2 and J is TRBJ1-5; D ambiguous. V shed 7 bases and J shed 0 bases, with 10 bases lying between them. Per germline, CDR1 SNHLY and CDR2 FYNNEI. The CDR3 covers 14 residues. In DNA form, the CDR3 reads TGTGCCAGCACAGGTACATATAGCAATCAGCCCCAGCATTTT. Protein sequence: CASTGTYSNQPQHF.

V gene TRBV7-9 combines with J gene TRBJ1-1; 7 nucleotides match TRBD1. This CDR3 has 14 residues. The V gene end was trimmed by 1 base and the J gene end by 5 bases; junction bases not matched to a gene: 4. The germline V gene has CDR1 SEHNR and CDR2 FQNEAQ (reference sequence). The CDR3 DNA reads TGTGCCAGCAGCTTAGGACAGGGCGTGACTGAAGCTTTCTTT. Its protein is CASSLGQGVTEAFF.

This sequence joins TRBV5-8 and TRBJ1-4, with D hard to call. V was trimmed by 4 bases and J by 4 bases, leaving 11 bases between them. Germline values: CDR1 SGHTS, CDR2 YDEGEE. The CDR3 length is 14 residues. This chain's CDR3 is CASSLWALNEKLFF. Here the CDR3 DNA reads TGTGCCAGCAGCCTCTGGGCCCTTAATGAAAAACTGTTTTTT.

The chain couples TRBV7-9 to TRBJ1-1; 9 nucleotides align to TRBD1. V lost 5 bases, J lost 1 base, and 8 bases stayed unmatched. There are 16 residues in the CDR3. Germline values: CDR1 SEHNR, CDR2 FQNEAQ (reference sequence). CDR3 nucleotides: TGTGCCAGCAGCACATGGCCGGGACAGGGGAACACTGAAGCTTTCTTT. This gives the protein CASSTWPGQGNTEAFF.

The table lists this clone with a few counts. CDR3 in DNA: TGTGCCAGCAGTGAAGCAGGCAGGGGGAATGAAAAACTGTTTTTT. Its translation is CASSEAGRGNEKLFF. The genes are TRBV6-1 and TRBJ1-4, with 7 bases that match TRBD1. CDR3 length: 15 amino acids. J gave up 5 bases and V 0 bases, and 3 bases lay outside the gene matches. Germline CDR1 reads MNHNS; CDR2 reads SASEGT.

The V gene is TRBV2, the J gene TRBJ2-3; 9 nucleotides align to TRBD2. The CDR3 is 17 residues long. In germline, CDR1 is SNHLY, CDR2 FYNNEI. With 1 base clipped from V and 5 bases from J, the junction kept 10 bases outside the gene matches. CDR3 coding DNA: TGTGCCAGCAGTGAAGGTATTGGACTAGCGTCGGTAGATACGCAGTATTTT. Its protein product is CASSEGIGLASVDTQYF. Full variable domain (rest looked up from reference TRBV2 and TRBJ2-3): EPEVTQTPSHQVTQMGQEVILRCVPISNHLYFYWYRQILGQKVEFLVSFYNNEISEKSEIFDDQFSVERPDGSNFTLKIRSTKLEDSAMYFCASSEGIGLASVDTQYFGPGTRLTVL.

The chain is built from TRBV5-1 and TRBJ1-1; perhaps TRBD1 as D (5 bases). Trimming shortened V by 3 bases and J by 12 bases, and 21 bases separated the two germline ends. Germline CDR1 reads SGHRS; CDR2 reads YFSETQ. The CDR3 runs to 14 residues. The chain's CDR3 is CASSSAGTSRASFF. As DNA, the CDR3 is TGCGCCAGCAGCTCCGCCGGGACTTCGAGGGCGTCTTTCTTT.

There are a few counts of this clone. The chain recombines TRBV18 with TRBJ2-2, with D unresolved. The length of the CDR3 is 14 residues. V lost 0 bases, J lost 4 bases, and 6 bases lay in between. CDR1 and CDR2 (germline): KGHSH, LQKENI. The CDR3 DNA is TGTGCCAGCTCACCACCGACTGTCACCGGGGAGCTGTTTTTT. It codes for CASSPPTVTGELFF.

The chain uses TRBV9 and TRBJ2-2; D perhaps matches TRBD2 (5 bases). Germline V gene data show CDR1 as SGDLS and CDR2 as YYNGEE. CDR3 size: 14 residues. Trimming removed 5 bases at V and 6 bases at J, with 14 bases between. The DNA for the CDR3 is TGTGCCAGCAGTGCTATTAGCGTCTCCGGGGAGCTGTTTTTT. Its translation is CASSAISVSGELFF.

The CDR3 region is CAISVSTDTQYF. DNA of the CDR3: TGTGCCATCAGTGTATCCACAGATACGCAGTATTTT. The genes are TRBV10-3 and TRBJ2-3; D remains unclear. CDR1 ENHRY and CDR2 SYGVKD come from the germline V gene. V lost 4 bases and J lost 2, with 4 bases in between. This CDR3 has 12 residues.